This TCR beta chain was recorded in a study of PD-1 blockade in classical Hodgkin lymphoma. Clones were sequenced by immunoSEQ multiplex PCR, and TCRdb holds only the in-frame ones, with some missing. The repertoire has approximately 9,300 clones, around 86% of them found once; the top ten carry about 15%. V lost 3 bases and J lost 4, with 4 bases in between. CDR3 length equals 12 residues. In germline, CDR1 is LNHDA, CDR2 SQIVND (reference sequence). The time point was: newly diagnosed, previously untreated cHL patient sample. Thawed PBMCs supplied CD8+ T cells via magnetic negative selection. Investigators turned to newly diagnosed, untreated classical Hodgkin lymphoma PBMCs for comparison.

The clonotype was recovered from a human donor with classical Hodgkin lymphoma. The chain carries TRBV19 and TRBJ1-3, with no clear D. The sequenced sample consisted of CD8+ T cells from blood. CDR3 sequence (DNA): TGTGCCAGTAGTATGGTGGGAAACACCATATATTTT. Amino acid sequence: CASSMVGNTIYF.